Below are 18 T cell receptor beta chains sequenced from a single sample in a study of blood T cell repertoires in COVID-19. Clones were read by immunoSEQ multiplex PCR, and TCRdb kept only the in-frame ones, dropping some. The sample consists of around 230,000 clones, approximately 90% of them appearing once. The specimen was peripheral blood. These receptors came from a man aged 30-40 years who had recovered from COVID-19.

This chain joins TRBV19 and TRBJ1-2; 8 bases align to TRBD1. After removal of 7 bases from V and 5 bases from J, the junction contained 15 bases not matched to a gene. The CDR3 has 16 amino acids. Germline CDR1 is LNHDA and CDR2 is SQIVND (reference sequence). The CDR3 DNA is TGTGCCAGTACTCCAATGGGGGCAGGGGGCGTGTATGGCTACACCTTC. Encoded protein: CASTPMGAGGVYGYTF.

The CDR3 loop reads CAWSSGGDGYTF. DNA of the CDR3: TGTGCCTGGAGTTCAGGGGGCGATGGCTACACCTTC. The chain employs TRBV30 and TRBJ1-2; 8 positions match TRBD1. The ends lost 2 bases at V and 6 bases at J; junction bases unmatched: 2. Germline lookup yields CDR1 GTSNPN and CDR2 SVGIG (reference sequence). The CDR3 covers 12 residues.

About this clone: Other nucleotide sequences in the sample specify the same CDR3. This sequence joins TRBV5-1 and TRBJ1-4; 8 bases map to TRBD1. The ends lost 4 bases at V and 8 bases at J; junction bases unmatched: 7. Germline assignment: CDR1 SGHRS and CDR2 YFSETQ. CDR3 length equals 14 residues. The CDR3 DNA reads TGCGCCAGCAGCCCGGACAGGGTTGGGGAAAAACTGTTTTTT. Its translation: CASSPDRVGEKLFF.

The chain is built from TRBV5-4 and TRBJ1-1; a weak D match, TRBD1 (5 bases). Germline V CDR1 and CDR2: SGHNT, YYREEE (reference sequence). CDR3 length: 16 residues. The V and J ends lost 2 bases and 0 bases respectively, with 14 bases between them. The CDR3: CASSFPPRGMNTEAFF. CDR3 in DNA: TGTGCCAGCAGCTTTCCCCCAAGGGGCATGAACACTGAAGCTTTCTTT.

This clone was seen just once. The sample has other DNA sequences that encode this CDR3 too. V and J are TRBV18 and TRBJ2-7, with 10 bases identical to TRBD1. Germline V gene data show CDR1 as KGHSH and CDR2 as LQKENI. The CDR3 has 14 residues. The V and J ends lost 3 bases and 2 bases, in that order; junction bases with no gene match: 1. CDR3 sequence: CASSPGQGTYEQYF. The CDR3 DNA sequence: TGTGCCAGCTCACCGGGACAGGGGACCTACGAGCAGTACTTC.

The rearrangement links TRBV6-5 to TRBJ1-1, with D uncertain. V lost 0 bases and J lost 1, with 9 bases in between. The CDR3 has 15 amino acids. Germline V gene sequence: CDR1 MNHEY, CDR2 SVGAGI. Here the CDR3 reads CASSYSPTANTEAFF. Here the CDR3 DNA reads TGTGCCAGCAGTTACTCGCCTACAGCGAACACTGAAGCTTTCTTT.

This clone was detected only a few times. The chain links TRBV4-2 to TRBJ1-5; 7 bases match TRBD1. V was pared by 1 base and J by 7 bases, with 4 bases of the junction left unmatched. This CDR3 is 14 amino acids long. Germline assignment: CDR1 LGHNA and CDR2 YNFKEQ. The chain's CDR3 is CASSQGDRVQPQHF. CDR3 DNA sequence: TGTGCCAGCAGCCAAGGCGACAGGGTCCAGCCCCAGCATTTT.

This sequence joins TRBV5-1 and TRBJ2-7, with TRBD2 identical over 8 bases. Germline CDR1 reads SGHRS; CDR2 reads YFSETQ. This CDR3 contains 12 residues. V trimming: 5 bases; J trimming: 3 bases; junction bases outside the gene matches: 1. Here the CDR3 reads CASSGTSYEQYF. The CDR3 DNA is TGCGCCAGCAGTGGGACTAGCTACGAGCAGTACTTC.

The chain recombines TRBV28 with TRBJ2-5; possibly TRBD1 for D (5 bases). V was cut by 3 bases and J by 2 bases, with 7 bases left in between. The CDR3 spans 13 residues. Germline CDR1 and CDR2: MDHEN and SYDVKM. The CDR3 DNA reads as TGTGCCAGCAGTTTCCCAGGGCAAGAGACCCAGTACTTC. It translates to CASSFPGQETQYF. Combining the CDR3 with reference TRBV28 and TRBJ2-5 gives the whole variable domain DVKVTQSSRYLVKRTGEKVFLECVQDMDHENMFWYRQDPGLGLRLIYFSYDVKMKEKGDIPEGYSVSREKKERFSLILESASTNQTSMYLCASSFPGQETQYFGPGTRLLVL.

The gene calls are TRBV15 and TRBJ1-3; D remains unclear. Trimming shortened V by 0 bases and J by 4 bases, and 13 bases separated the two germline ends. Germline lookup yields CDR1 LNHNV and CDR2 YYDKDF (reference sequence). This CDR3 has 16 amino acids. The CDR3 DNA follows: TGTGCCACCAGCAGAGATAGGGTCGGGGTCGGAAACACCATATATTTT. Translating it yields CATSRDRVGVGNTIYF.

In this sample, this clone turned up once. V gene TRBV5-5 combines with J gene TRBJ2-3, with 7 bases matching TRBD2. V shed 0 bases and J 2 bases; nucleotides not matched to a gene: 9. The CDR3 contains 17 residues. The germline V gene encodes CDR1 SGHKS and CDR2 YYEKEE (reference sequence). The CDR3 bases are TGTGCCAGCAGCTTGGGTCTGGGGCTAGCGGTCACAGATACGCAGTATTTT. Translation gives CASSLGLGLAVTDTQYF.

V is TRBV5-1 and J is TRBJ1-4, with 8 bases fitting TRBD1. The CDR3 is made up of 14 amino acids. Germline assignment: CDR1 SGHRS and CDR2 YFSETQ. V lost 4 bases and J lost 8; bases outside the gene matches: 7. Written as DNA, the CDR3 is TGCGCCAGCAGCCCGGACAGGGCGGAAGAAAAACTGTTTTTT. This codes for CASSPDRAEEKLFF.

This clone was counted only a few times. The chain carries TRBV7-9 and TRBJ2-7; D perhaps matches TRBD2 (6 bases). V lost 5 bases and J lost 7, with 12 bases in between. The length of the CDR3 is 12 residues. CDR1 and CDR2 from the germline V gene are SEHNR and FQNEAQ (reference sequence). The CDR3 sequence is CASSPTGGEQYF. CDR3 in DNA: TGTGCCAGCAGCCCTACTGGGGGGGAGCAGTACTTC.

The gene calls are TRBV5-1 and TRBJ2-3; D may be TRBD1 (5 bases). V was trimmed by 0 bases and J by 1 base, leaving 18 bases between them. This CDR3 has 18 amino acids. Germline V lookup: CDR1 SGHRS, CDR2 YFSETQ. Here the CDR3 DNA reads TGCGCCAGCAGCTTGGCCCAGGGTGGGAACTACGGCACAGATACGCAGTATTTT. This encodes CASSLAQGGNYGTDTQYF.

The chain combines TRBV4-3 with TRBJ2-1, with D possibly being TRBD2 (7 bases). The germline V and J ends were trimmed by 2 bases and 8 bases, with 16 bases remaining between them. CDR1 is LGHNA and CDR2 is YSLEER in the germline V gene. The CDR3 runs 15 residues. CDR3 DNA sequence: TGCGCCAGCAGCCAATCTGGACGGGGGGCAGATGAGCAGTTCTTC. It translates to CASSQSGRGADEQFF.

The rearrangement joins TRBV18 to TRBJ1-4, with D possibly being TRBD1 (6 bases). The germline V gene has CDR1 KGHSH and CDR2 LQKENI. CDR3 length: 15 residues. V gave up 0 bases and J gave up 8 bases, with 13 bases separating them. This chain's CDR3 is CASSPPTGQGEKLFF. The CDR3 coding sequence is TGTGCCAGCTCACCACCTACAGGGCAGGGAGAAAAACTGTTTTTT.

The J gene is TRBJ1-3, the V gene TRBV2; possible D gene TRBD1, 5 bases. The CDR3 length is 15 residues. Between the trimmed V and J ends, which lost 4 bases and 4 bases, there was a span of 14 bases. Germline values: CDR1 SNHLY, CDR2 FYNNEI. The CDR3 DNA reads TGTGCCAGCAGTGGTACCAGGACAACCGGAAACACCATATATTTT. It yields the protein CASSGTRTTGNTIYF.

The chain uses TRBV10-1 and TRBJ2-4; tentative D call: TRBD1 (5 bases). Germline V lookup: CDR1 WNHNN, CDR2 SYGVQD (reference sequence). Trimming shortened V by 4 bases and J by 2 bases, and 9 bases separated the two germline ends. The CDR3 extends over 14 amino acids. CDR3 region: CASSADSTKNIQYF. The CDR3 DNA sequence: TGCGCCAGCAGTGCTGACAGTACCAAAAACATTCAGTACTTC.